The 22 T cell receptor beta chains reported below all come from one sample, sequenced in a study of blood T cell repertoires in COVID-19. Data came from immunoSEQ multiplex PCR; TCRdb stores just in-frame clones and leaves some out. The data contain about 180,000 clones, 80% to 85% of them singletons. The sequencing sample was made of peripheral blood. These receptors all stem from a woman in her forties with COVID-19, enrolled during active disease.

This clone was observed a handful of times. The rearrangement uses TRBV10-3 and TRBJ1-1; D not certain. Germline V CDR1 and CDR2: ENHRY, SYGVKD. V was trimmed by 8 bases and J by 1 base, leaving 8 bases between them. CDR3 length: 12 residues. The CDR3 protein is CAILAPNTEAFF. The CDR3 nucleotides are TGTGCCATCTTGGCTCCGAACACTGAAGCTTTCTTT.

The rearrangement joins TRBV12-3 or TRBV12-4 to TRBJ1-4; D unresolved. V shed 7 bases and J shed 5 bases, with 11 bases lying between them. The CDR3 has 13 amino acids. CDR3 region: CASTPENNEKLFF. CDR3 coding DNA: TGTGCCAGCACCCCCGAGAACAATGAAAAACTGTTTTTT.

The chain joins TRBV27 to TRBJ2-7, with D unresolved. Trimming shortened V by 2 bases and J by 4 bases, and 9 bases separated the two germline ends. The CDR3 spans 13 residues. CDR1 is MNHEY and CDR2 is SMNVEV in the germline V gene (reference sequence). The CDR3 region has the DNA TGTGCCAGCAGTTTACATTCCCATTACGAGCAGTACTTC. Translated: CASSLHSHYEQYF.

V usage is TRBV14 and J usage is TRBJ2-5; TRBD1 is a possible D gene (6 bases). CDR3 length: 15 amino acids. CDR1 and CDR2 from the germline V gene are SGHDN and FVKESK. V was clipped by 6 bases and J by 2 bases, with 16 bases between them. CDR3 sequence reads: CASRKTGTPQETQYF. Here the CDR3 DNA reads TGTGCCAGCAGAAAGACCGGGACACCGCAAGAGACCCAGTACTTC.

This clone showed up just a few times. The chain employs TRBV28 and TRBJ2-7; tentative D call: TRBD2 (6 bases). The CDR3 is 15 amino acids. Deletions cut 4 bases from V and 3 bases from J, with 16 bases between. CDR1 and CDR2 (germline): MDHEN, SYDVKM. CDR3 in amino acids: CASSSLGGAGYEQYF. Here the CDR3 DNA reads TGTGCCAGCAGTTCGTTGGGGGGAGCGGGCTACGAGCAGTACTTC.

The V and J genes are TRBV5-8 and TRBJ1-1; TRBD1 is a possible D gene (6 bases). The germline CDR1 and CDR2 sequences are SGHTS and YDEGEE. This CDR3 comprises 14 residues. Between the trimmed V and J ends, which lost 5 bases and 3 bases, there was a span of 14 bases. Here the CDR3 DNA reads TGTGCCAGCAGAGTTATGGGGGCGCACACTGAAGCTTTCTTT. This translates into CASRVMGAHTEAFF.

The rearrangement joins TRBV7-6 to TRBJ1-1; a possible D gene is TRBD1 (5 bases). The V and J ends lost 5 bases and 0 bases respectively, with 7 bases between them. The germline CDR1 and CDR2 sequences are SGHVS and FNYEAQ. The CDR3 covers 13 residues. DNA of the CDR3: TGTGCCAGCAGCAAGGGGATGAACACTGAAGCTTTCTTT. Translation: CASSKGMNTEAFF.

The V call is TRBV18, the J call TRBJ2-5; D gene unclear. CDR1 and CDR2 from the germline V gene are KGHSH and LQKENI. V lost 0 bases, J lost 2 bases, and 7 bases lay in between. The CDR3 loop spans 14 amino acids. The CDR3 protein is CASSPPTYQETQYF. The CDR3 DNA is TGTGCCAGCTCACCACCAACCTATCAAGAGACCCAGTACTTC.

This sequence joins TRBV11-3 and TRBJ2-1, with TRBD2 identical over 9 bases. Per germline, CDR1 SGHNT and CDR2 YENEEA. The CDR3 loop spans 14 amino acids. With 5 bases clipped from V and 6 bases from J, the junction kept 5 bases outside the gene matches. CDR3 DNA: TGTGCCAGCAGCGCGGGACTAGCTCCCAATGAGCAGTTCTTC. It encodes CASSAGLAPNEQFF.

This chain uses TRBV19 with TRBJ2-3, with 11 bases identical to TRBD2. CDR1 and CDR2 from the germline V gene are LNHDA and SQIVND (reference sequence). V was pared by 3 bases and J by 8 bases, with 10 bases of the junction left unmatched. The CDR3 length is 16 residues. The CDR3 protein is CASSIGLGTSGSTQYF. Written as DNA, the CDR3 is TGTGCCAGTAGTATTGGCTTGGGGACTAGCGGATCTACGCAGTATTTT.

The chain employs TRBV27 and TRBJ2-1, with a tentative D call TRBD2 (6 bases). Per germline, CDR1 MNHEY and CDR2 SMNVEV (reference sequence). This CDR3 region has 17 residues. Deletions cut 3 bases from V and 4 bases from J, with 19 bases between. The CDR3 reads CASSLQAGPILYNEQFF. Written as DNA, the CDR3 is TGTGCCAGCAGTTTGCAGGCGGGACCTATTTTGTACAATGAGCAGTTCTTC.

The chain is built from TRBV6-5 and TRBJ1-5; D may be TRBD1 (6 bases). CDR1 and CDR2 from the germline V gene are MNHEY and SVGAGI. With 2 bases removed from V and 1 base from J, the gap between germline ends came to 9 bases. This CDR3 has 15 amino acids. The CDR3 here is CASSYGGFSNQPQHF. In DNA form, the CDR3 reads TGTGCCAGCAGTTACGGGGGCTTCAGCAATCAGCCCCAGCATTTT.

The CDR3 nucleotides read TGCACCAGCAGCCATTGTCCACCCCAAGAGGGAGGCTACACCTTC. It is translated as CTSSHCPPQEGGYTF. This chain connects TRBV1 to TRBJ1-2. TRBV1 is a known pseudogene. This CDR3 contains 15 residues.

This clone was picked up a small number of times. The chain employs TRBV15 and TRBJ2-5, with 8 bases fitting TRBD1. Germline CDR1 reads LNHNV; CDR2 reads YYDKDF (reference sequence). There are 14 residues in the CDR3. The V segment lost 7 bases and the J segment 2 bases; nucleotides outside the gene matches: 6. CDR3 coding DNA: TGTGCCACCACTCACAGGGGGAGGCAAGAGACCCAGTACTTC. It specifies CATTHRGRQETQYF.

This chain links TRBV7-9 with TRBJ2-1; 9 positions agree with TRBD1. J gave up 12 bases and V 4 bases, and 13 bases lay outside the gene matches. This CDR3 comprises 15 residues. Germline assignment: CDR1 SEHNR and CDR2 FQNEAQ (reference sequence). The CDR3 DNA reads TGTGCCAGCAGCTCCGGGACAGGGACCTCGGCATGGCAGTTCTTC. Translating it yields CASSSGTGTSAWQFF.

The rearrangement uses TRBV12-3 or TRBV12-4 and TRBJ1-3; D might be TRBD1 (5 bases). V lost 5 bases and J 4 bases, leaving 6 bases between the germline ends. This CDR3 comprises 12 residues. CDR3 nucleotide sequence: TGTGCCAGCAGTGGACAAGGAAACACCATATATTTT. Amino acids: CASSGQGNTIYF.

This clone was recorded once. V usage is TRBV5-4 and J usage is TRBJ2-3, with 8 bases fitting TRBD1. Trimming removed 4 bases from V and 4 bases from J; junction bases left unmatched: 8. This CDR3 contains 15 residues. Germline CDR1 and CDR2: SGHNT and YYREEE (reference sequence). Here the CDR3 reads CASSPRTGTADTQYF. CDR3 DNA: TGTGCCAGCAGCCCCCGGACAGGGACGGCAGATACGCAGTATTTT.

The chain links TRBV9 to TRBJ1-1; TRBD1 matches at 7 bases. J was trimmed by 7 bases and V by 4 bases; bases with no gene match: 10. Germline V lookup: CDR1 SGDLS, CDR2 YYNGEE. The CDR3 is 14 residues long. The CDR3 region is CASSPQGTAFEAFF. CDR3 nucleotides: TGTGCCAGCAGCCCCCAGGGGACAGCGTTTGAAGCTTTCTTT. The full variable domain, with the rest looked up from reference TRBV9 and TRBJ1-1, is DSGVTQTPKHLITATGQRVTLRCSPRSGDLSVYWYQQSLDQGLQFLIQYYNGEERAKGNILERFSAQQFPDLHSELNLSSLELGDSALYFCASSPQGTAFEAFFGQGTRLTVV.

The chain carries TRBV11-2 and TRBJ1-3; D unresolved. The CDR3 runs to 17 residues. Germline V gene lookup returns CDR1 SGHAT and CDR2 FQNNGV. V lost 0 bases to trimming and J lost 0 bases, with 12 bases between them. The CDR3 DNA is TGTGCCAGCAGCTTAGATCTAAGCTTCAACTCTGGAAACACCATATATTTT. Protein: CASSLDLSFNSGNTIYF.

This clone was seen a handful of times. The J gene is TRBJ1-2, the V gene TRBV28; 8 bases match TRBD1. J lost 10 bases, V lost 1 base, and 11 bases had no gene match. This CDR3 has 15 residues. Germline CDR1 and CDR2: MDHEN and SYDVKM. CDR3 protein: CASSLSAGGRYSYTF. The CDR3 nucleotides are TGTGCCAGCAGTTTATCAGCAGGGGGCCGTTATTCCTACACCTTC.

V usage is TRBV27 and J usage is TRBJ2-3, with 10 bases that match TRBD1. The CDR3 runs to 16 residues. Per germline, CDR1 MNHEY and CDR2 SMNVEV (reference sequence). With 5 bases clipped from V and 10 bases from J, the junction kept 15 bases outside the gene matches. CDR3 coding DNA: TGTGCCAGCAGTACCCAGGGACAGGGGCCTTCCTCGGCGCAGTATTTT. Translation gives CASSTQGQGPSSAQYF.

The chain couples TRBV11-2 to TRBJ1-5, with a possible D match to TRBD1 (6 bases). The germline CDR1 and CDR2 sequences are SGHAT and FQNNGV. The CDR3 covers 16 residues. Trimming shortened V by 1 base and J by 7 bases, and 17 bases separated the two germline ends. CDR3 DNA sequence: TGTGCCAGCAGCTTAGGACCGGGGGCGGGAGGGCAGCCCCAGCATTTT. Protein sequence: CASSLGPGAGGQPQHF.